The 12 T cell receptor beta chains below all came from one sample that was sequenced in a study of cytomegalovirus exposure and HLA in healthy donors. Primers: 60 Vbeta forward and 13 Jbeta reverse. Produced via immunoSEQ multiplex PCR; TCRdb's table is partial and in-frame only. The sample includes approximately 100,000 clones, roughly three fifths of them seen just once. What was sequenced was PBMCs. Receptors originate from a man in his sixties in good health and CMV-seronegative.

This clone was picked up a small number of times. The chain combines TRBV4-1 with TRBJ2-5; 7 bases are a match to TRBD2. The CDR3 covers 15 residues. Trimming took 0 bases from V and 5 from J; bases not matched to a gene: 6. Per germline, CDR1 MGHRA and CDR2 YSYEKL. The CDR3 region is CASSQDGGDRETQYF. CDR3 sequence (DNA): TGCGCCAGCAGCCAAGATGGGGGGGATCGGGAGACCCAGTACTTC.

The rearrangement links TRBV10-1 to TRBJ2-2; TRBD1 matches at 10 bases. This CDR3 region has 16 residues. After removal of 7 bases from V and 4 bases from J, the junction contained 9 bases not matched to a gene. Germline assignment: CDR1 WNHNN and CDR2 SYGVQD (reference sequence). The CDR3 loop is CASTRDRGHGTGELFF. DNA for the CDR3: TGCGCCAGCACCCGAGACAGGGGGCATGGCACCGGGGAGCTGTTTTTT.

The V call is TRBV6-5, the J call TRBJ1-1; possibly TRBD1 for D (5 bases). Germline assignment: CDR1 MNHEY and CDR2 SVGAGI. The CDR3 sequence is 14 residues long. Trimming removed 2 bases from V and 2 bases from J, with 9 bases in between. CDR3 loop: CASSYPGSNTEAFF. The DNA for the CDR3 is TGTGCCAGCAGTTACCCAGGGTCAAACACTGAAGCTTTCTTT.

The rearrangement uses TRBV25-1 and TRBJ2-2; no definite D call. The CDR3 is 15 amino acids. Per germline, CDR1 MGHDK and CDR2 SYGVNS. The V gene lost 3 bases and the J gene lost 3 bases, with 11 bases spanning the gap. DNA for the CDR3: TGTGCCAGCAGTGAGGCCAGCACAGACACCGGGGAGCTGTTTTTT. Residues: CASSEASTDTGELFF.

This clone has a handful of counts. This rearrangement joins TRBV6-4 to TRBJ2-1, with TRBD2 identical over 10 bases. V shed 3 bases and J 8 bases; nucleotides not matched to a gene: 7. The CDR3 extends over 15 amino acids. From germline, CDR1 is MRHNA and CDR2 SNTAGT. In DNA, the CDR3 is TGTGCCAGCAGTGAGTCTAGCGGGAGCGCCCATGAGCAGTTCTTC. Its translation: CASSESSGSAHEQFF.

The chain's CDR3 is CASSETGQGSGNTIYF. The CDR3 DNA reads as TGTGCCAGCAGTGAAACAGGACAGGGCTCTGGAAACACCATATATTTT. V usage is TRBV6-1 and J usage is TRBJ1-3; 8 bases match TRBD1. The germline gives CDR1 MNHNS, CDR2 SASEGT. Losses at the gene ends were 2 bases for V and 0 bases for J; bases not matched to a gene: 3. The CDR3 runs 16 residues.

This clone was seen a few times. The rearrangement links TRBV11-2 to TRBJ2-7; TRBD1 might be the D (7 bases). The CDR3 is 18 amino acids. Germline V gene data show CDR1 as SGHAT and CDR2 as FQNNGV. V was pared by 5 bases and J by 0 bases, with 23 bases between. The CDR3 here is CASSVTTRGRFVSYEQYF. In nucleotides, the CDR3 is TGTGCCAGCAGCGTGACTACCAGGGGGAGGTTTGTCTCCTACGAGCAGTACTTC.

This rearrangement joins TRBV27 to TRBJ2-3; TRBD1 agrees at 7 bases. This CDR3 spans 11 amino acids. Per germline, CDR1 MNHEY and CDR2 SMNVEV (reference sequence). V shed 5 bases, J shed 12 bases, and the junction held 5 bases outside the gene matches. CDR3 in DNA: TGTGCCAGCAGTATGACAGGGCTTCAGTATTTT. Its translation: CASSMTGLQYF.

This chain joins TRBV4-2 and TRBJ2-3, with 10 bases aligning to TRBD2. The germline V gene encodes CDR1 LGHNA and CDR2 YNFKEQ. V trimming: 3 bases; J trimming: 3 bases; junction bases outside the gene matches: 12. This CDR3 contains 18 residues. Here the CDR3 DNA reads TGTGCCAGCAGCCATGGAGCGGGAGGGCGGGGTAGTACAGATACGCAGTATTTT. Protein product: CASSHGAGGRGSTDTQYF.

The rearrangement joins TRBV6-5 to TRBJ2-7; a possible D gene is TRBD2 (6 bases). V was shortened by 6 bases and J by 0 bases, with 15 bases between the two germline ends. Germline CDR1 MNHEY, CDR2 SVGAGI. This CDR3 contains 15 residues. The CDR3 region has the DNA TGTGCCAGCAGCCAAACTAGCAGCAGCTCCTACGAGCAGTACTTC. The encoded protein is CASSQTSSSSYEQYF.

The V and J genes are TRBV5-6 and TRBJ1-2; no firm D call. Per germline, CDR1 SGHDT and CDR2 YYEEEE. V lost 4 bases, J lost 0 bases, and 16 bases lay in between. This CDR3 is built from 16 residues. This CDR3 is CASSNPPLSPNYGYTF. CDR3 in DNA: TGTGCCAGCAGCAACCCCCCCTTGAGCCCTAACTATGGCTACACCTTC.

This chain joins TRBV27 and TRBJ1-2, with unresolved D. This CDR3 has 13 amino acids. Between the trimmed V and J ends, which lost 3 bases and 8 bases, there was a span of 13 bases. Germline loops: CDR1 MNHEY, CDR2 SMNVEV (reference sequence). This CDR3 reads CASSLGGFGGYTF. The DNA for the CDR3 is TGTGCCAGCAGTTTGGGAGGGTTTGGAGGCTACACCTTC.